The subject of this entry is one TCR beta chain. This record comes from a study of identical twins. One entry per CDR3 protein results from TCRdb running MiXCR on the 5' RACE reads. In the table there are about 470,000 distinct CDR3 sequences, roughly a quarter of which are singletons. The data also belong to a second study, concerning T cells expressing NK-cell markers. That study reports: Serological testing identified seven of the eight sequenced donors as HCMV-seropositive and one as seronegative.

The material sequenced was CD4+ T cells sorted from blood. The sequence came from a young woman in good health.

The CDR3 bases are TGCAGCGCGGCGTGGACAGGGGGAGGCACAGATACGCAGTATTTT. It encodes CSAAWTGGGTDTQYF. V gene TRBV29-1 combines with J gene TRBJ2-3; 10 bases map to TRBD1. Germline V CDR1 and CDR2: SQVTM, ANQGSEA. The V gene end was trimmed by 7 bases and the J gene end by 1 base; junction bases not matched to a gene: 8. The CDR3 is 15 residues long.